Below, 23 T cell receptor beta chains from the same sample are listed, as sequenced in a study of cytomegalovirus exposure and HLA in healthy donors. Method: immunoSEQ multiplex PCR; TCRdb's copy keeps in-frame clones and lacks some. The sample has under 250,000 clones, roughly 84% seen once; the top ten hold roughly 2%. Sample: PBMCs. Receptors were obtained from a woman aged 18-29 years in good health and CMV-seropositive.

The gene calls are TRBV29-1 and TRBJ1-4; D is undetermined. Germline CDR1 SQVTM, CDR2 ANQGSEA. V lost 6 bases, J lost 7 bases, and 18 bases lay in between. The CDR3 consists of 14 residues. CDR3 protein: CSVLAGARGEKLFF. In nucleotides, the CDR3 is TGCAGCGTACTGGCCGGCGCCAGAGGTGAAAAACTGTTTTTT.

The chain has TRBV29-1 and TRBJ1-2; 8 bases fit TRBD1. Germline CDR1 reads SQVTM; CDR2 reads ANQGSEA. V lost 7 bases to trimming and J lost 2 bases; unmatched junction nucleotides: 18. The CDR3 has 17 residues. The CDR3, as DNA: TGCAGCGCCCTACTCCAGGGGGCGGCTACGGTGAACTATGGCTACACCTTC. Translating it yields CSALLQGAATVNYGYTF. The complete variable domain, with remaining parts taken from reference TRBV29-1 and TRBJ1-2, reads SAVISQKPSRDICQRGTSLTIQCQVDSQVTMMFWYRQQPGQSLTLIATANQGSEATYESGFVIDKFPISRPNLTFSTLTVSNMSPEDSSIYLCSALLQGAATVNYGYTFGSGTRLTVV.

The chain recombines TRBV5-1 with TRBJ2-5, with a weak D call TRBD1 (6 bases). The CDR3 loop spans 15 amino acids. In germline, CDR1 is SGHRS, CDR2 YFSETQ. The V end was cut by 0 bases, the J end by 0 bases, with 9 bases between. The CDR3 here is CASSLAGEYQETQYF. The DNA of the CDR3 is TGCGCCAGCAGCTTGGCAGGGGAGTACCAAGAGACCCAGTACTTC.

The rearrangement links TRBV15 to TRBJ1-2, with D possibly being TRBD1 (6 bases). Trimming removed 3 bases at V and 0 bases at J, with 20 bases between. The length of the CDR3 is 18 residues. From germline, CDR1 is LNHNV and CDR2 YYDKDF (reference sequence). CDR3 sequence reads: CATSSPYRDTYPNYGYTF. The DNA for the CDR3 is TGTGCCACCAGCAGCCCCTACCGGGACACCTATCCTAACTATGGCTACACCTTC.

The rearrangement joins TRBV29-1 to TRBJ1-2; 10 nucleotides line up with TRBD1. Looked up from germline, CDR1 is SQVTM and CDR2 is ANQGSEA. V dropped 3 bases and J dropped 8; count of bases not matched to a gene: 12. CDR3 length: 15 residues. CDR3 DNA: TGCAGCGTTGAGCGGCCGGGACAGGGGATGAGAGGCTACACCTTC. Translated: CSVERPGQGMRGYTF.

The gene calls are TRBV10-3 and TRBJ1-1, with D uncertain. The V gene lost 4 bases and the J gene lost 1 base, with 7 bases spanning the gap. The CDR3 is made up of 13 amino acids. Germline V gene sequence: CDR1 ENHRY, CDR2 SYGVKD. The CDR3 DNA reads as TGTGCCATCAGTGCAGATGGGAACACTGAAGCTTTCTTT. This translates into CAISADGNTEAFF.

This chain's CDR3 is CASSDDSSEKLFF. The CDR3 nucleotides are TGCGCCAGCAGCGATGACAGCTCGGAAAAACTGTTTTTT. The chain recombines TRBV5-1 with TRBJ1-4; a weak D match, TRBD1 (5 bases). CDR3 length: 13 amino acids. V gave up 4 bases and J gave up 8 bases, with 12 bases separating them. Germline CDR1 and CDR2: SGHRS and YFSETQ.

Here the CDR3 reads CASSIDKQGINTEAFF. In DNA form, the CDR3 reads TGTGCCAGTAGTATAGATAAACAGGGGATCAACACTGAAGCTTTCTTT. The chain combines TRBV19 with TRBJ1-1, with 7 nucleotides matching TRBD1. Germline V CDR1 and CDR2: LNHDA, SQIVND (reference sequence). The V gene end was trimmed by 0 bases and the J gene end by 2 bases; junction bases not matched to a gene: 6. CDR3 length: 16 residues.

The chain joins TRBV30 to TRBJ2-3; the match to TRBD2 covers 11 bases. V trimming: 5 bases; J trimming: 0 bases; junction bases outside the gene matches: 1. Germline V gene sequence: CDR1 GTSNPN, CDR2 SVGIG (reference sequence). The CDR3 contains 14 residues. CDR3 residues: CAWGTSGSTDTQYF. CDR3 sequence (DNA): TGTGCCTGGGGGACTAGCGGAAGCACAGATACGCAGTATTTT.

The J gene is TRBJ1-3, the V gene TRBV28; TRBD1 matches at 7 bases. The ends lost 4 bases at V and 2 bases at J; junction bases unmatched: 2. The CDR3 is 14 residues long. Germline V gene sequence: CDR1 MDHEN, CDR2 SYDVKM. Here the CDR3 reads CASSSRGPGNTIYF. CDR3 DNA sequence: TGTGCCAGCAGTTCTAGGGGGCCTGGAAACACCATATATTTT.

V gene TRBV7-9 combines with J gene TRBJ2-1; no clear D. The CDR3 extends over 16 amino acids. V was trimmed by 1 base and J by 0 bases, leaving 10 bases between them. Germline assignment: CDR1 SEHNR and CDR2 FQNEAQ (reference sequence). The CDR3 DNA reads as TGTGCCAGCAGCTTAGAATTTTCCAGCTCCTACAATGAGCAGTTCTTC. Amino acids: CASSLEFSSSYNEQFF.

The V call is TRBV30, the J call TRBJ2-1; 7 nucleotides align to TRBD2. J was trimmed by 5 bases and V by 5 bases; bases with no gene match: 3. This CDR3 is built from 12 residues. Germline CDR1 and CDR2: GTSNPN and SVGIG (reference sequence). The CDR3 nucleotides read TGTGCCTGGGAGCGGGGACACAATGAGCAGTTCTTC. It is translated as CAWERGHNEQFF.

The chain recombines TRBV2 with TRBJ2-1, with D possibly TRBD2 on 6 matching bases. The germline V and J ends were trimmed by 7 bases and 6 bases, with 16 bases remaining between them. The CDR3 is 14 residues long. CDR1 and CDR2 (germline): SNHLY, FYNNEI. The CDR3 spells CASIRLSGVNEQFF. The CDR3 DNA reads as TGTGCCAGCATACGACTCTCGGGAGTCAATGAGCAGTTCTTC.

This sequence joins TRBV28 and TRBJ2-2, with a weak D call TRBD1 (5 bases). CDR1 and CDR2 (germline): MDHEN, SYDVKM. This CDR3 is built from 14 residues. Trimming pared 4 bases from V and 1 base from J, leaving 7 bases between. CDR3 coding DNA: TGTGCCAGCAGTTCTGGACAGAACACCGGGGAGCTGTTTTTT. Translation gives CASSSGQNTGELFF.

The CDR3 is CASSSGRDNYNEQFF. For the CDR3, the DNA is TGCGCCAGCAGCTCAGGACGGGATAATTACAATGAGCAGTTCTTC. The chain links TRBV5-1 to TRBJ2-1; possible D gene TRBD2, 5 bases. V lost 3 bases and J 4 bases, leaving 14 bases between the germline ends. Germline V CDR1 and CDR2: SGHRS, YFSETQ. The CDR3 sequence is 15 residues long.

The V call is TRBV10-3, the J call TRBJ2-7, with TRBD1 matching over 7 bases. Germline CDR1 reads ENHRY; CDR2 reads SYGVKD. V trimming: 7 bases; J trimming: 3 bases; junction bases outside the gene matches: 12. CDR3 length: 15 residues. The CDR3 reads CAITPSGTVFYEQYF. The CDR3 DNA is TGTGCCATCACTCCCTCCGGGACAGTCTTCTACGAGCAGTACTTC.

The chain combines TRBV5-6 with TRBJ2-1; 10 nucleotides align to TRBD1. CDR1 is SGHDT, CDR2 YYEEEE, per germline. This CDR3 contains 15 residues. J gave up 7 bases and V 6 bases, and 10 bases lay outside the gene matches. CDR3 bases: TGTGCCAGCACCGCCGACAGGGGGCGCAAGAATGAGCAGTTCTTC. Its translation: CASTADRGRKNEQFF.

The chain couples TRBV19 to TRBJ2-3, with a weak D call TRBD2 (6 bases). The V end was cut by 6 bases, the J end by 2 bases, with 18 bases between. The CDR3 contains 16 residues. Germline loops: CDR1 LNHDA, CDR2 SQIVND (reference sequence). The CDR3 protein is CASSRGTRPYTDTQYF. The CDR3 DNA reads TGTGCCAGTAGCCGGGGGACTCGCCCCTACACAGATACGCAGTATTTT.

The chain is built from TRBV14 and TRBJ2-7; perhaps TRBD2 as D (5 bases). Trimming pared 2 bases from V and 7 bases from J, leaving 18 bases between. The CDR3 has 15 residues. The germline gives CDR1 SGHDN, CDR2 FVKESK. This chain's CDR3 is CASSQQYAGLGEQYF. The CDR3 DNA reads TGTGCCAGCAGCCAACAGTACGCGGGTTTGGGGGAGCAGTACTTC. Supplemented by reference TRBV14 and TRBJ2-7, the full variable domain reads EAGVTQFPSHSVIEKGQTVTLRCDPISGHDNLYWYRRVMGKEIKFLLHFVKESKQDESGMPNNRFLAERTGGTYSTLKVQPAELEDSGVYFCASSQQYAGLGEQYFGPGTRLTVT.

This chain uses TRBV4-1 with TRBJ1-1; unclear D gene. The CDR3 runs 15 residues. Trimming pared 1 base from V and 1 base from J, leaving 10 bases between. The germline V gene has CDR1 MGHRA and CDR2 YSYEKL. This chain's CDR3 is CASSQVITENTEAFF. CDR3 in DNA: TGCGCCAGCAGCCAAGTGATTACAGAGAACACTGAAGCTTTCTTT.

This clone was seen a single time. The chain couples TRBV27 to TRBJ2-7; D remains unclear. V lost 3 bases, J lost 3 bases, and 9 bases lay in between. This CDR3 region has 13 residues. The V gene's germline CDR1 is MNHEY and CDR2 SMNVEV (reference sequence). The CDR3 region is CASSFGRLYEQYF. DNA for the CDR3: TGTGCCAGCAGTTTTGGAAGACTCTACGAGCAGTACTTC.

This chain links TRBV2 with TRBJ1-4; D uncertain. Trimming cost V 7 bases and J 0 bases, with 6 bases left between them. This CDR3 is built from 13 residues. Germline assignment: CDR1 SNHLY and CDR2 FYNNEI. The CDR3 reads CASTFTTNEKLFF. In DNA form, the CDR3 reads TGTGCCAGCACGTTTACAACTAATGAAAAACTGTTTTTT.

V and J are TRBV19 and TRBJ1-5; 9 bases agree with TRBD1. Germline trimming cut 4 bases from V and 0 bases from J; bases unmatched to any gene: 13. The CDR3 covers 19 residues. The V gene's germline CDR1 is LNHDA and CDR2 SQIVND (reference sequence). The CDR3 DNA follows: TGTGCCAGTAGTAGGGGAACAGGGGGCACGTTTCGTAGCAATCAGCCCCAGCATTTT. Residues: CASSRGTGGTFRSNQPQHF.